This TCR beta chain originates from a study of blood T cell repertoires in COVID-19. Original processing notes: Amplification of reference gene primers was used by the study to estimate nucleated cell counts. The data were produced by immunoSEQ multiplex PCR, yet TCRdb's version contains in-frame clones alone and is incomplete. D and trimming were read from the DNA, whereas the V and J calls and clone size are those reported in that table. The repertoire holds approximately 150,000 clones, with less than 90% as singletons. In Seattle, patients joined the study during active infection and were tracked longitudinally. Germline V gene lookup returns CDR1 SGHDT and CDR2 YYEEEE. The CDR3 contains 15 residues. With V trimmed by 4 bases and J by 1 base, 5 bases remained unmatched.

The clonotype comes from a human donor with COVID-19, enrolled during active disease. The donor label of this sample is uncertain. This chain links TRBV5-6 with TRBJ2-5; TRBD1 aligns across 9 bases. Material for sequencing was peripheral blood. CDR3: CASSAGTGFQETQYF. The DNA for the CDR3 is TGTGCCAGCAGCGCCGGGACAGGGTTCCAAGAGACCCAGTACTTC.